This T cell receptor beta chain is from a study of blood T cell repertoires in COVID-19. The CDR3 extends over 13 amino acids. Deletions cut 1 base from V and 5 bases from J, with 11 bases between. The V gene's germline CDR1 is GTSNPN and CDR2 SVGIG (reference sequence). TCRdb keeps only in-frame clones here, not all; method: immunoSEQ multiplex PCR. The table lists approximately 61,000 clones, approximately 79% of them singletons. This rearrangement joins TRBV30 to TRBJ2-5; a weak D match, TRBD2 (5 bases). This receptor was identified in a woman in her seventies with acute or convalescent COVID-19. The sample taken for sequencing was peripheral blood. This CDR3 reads CAWSGSWRETQYF. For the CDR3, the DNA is TGTGCCTGGAGTGGGTCCTGGAGGGAGACCCAGTACTTC.